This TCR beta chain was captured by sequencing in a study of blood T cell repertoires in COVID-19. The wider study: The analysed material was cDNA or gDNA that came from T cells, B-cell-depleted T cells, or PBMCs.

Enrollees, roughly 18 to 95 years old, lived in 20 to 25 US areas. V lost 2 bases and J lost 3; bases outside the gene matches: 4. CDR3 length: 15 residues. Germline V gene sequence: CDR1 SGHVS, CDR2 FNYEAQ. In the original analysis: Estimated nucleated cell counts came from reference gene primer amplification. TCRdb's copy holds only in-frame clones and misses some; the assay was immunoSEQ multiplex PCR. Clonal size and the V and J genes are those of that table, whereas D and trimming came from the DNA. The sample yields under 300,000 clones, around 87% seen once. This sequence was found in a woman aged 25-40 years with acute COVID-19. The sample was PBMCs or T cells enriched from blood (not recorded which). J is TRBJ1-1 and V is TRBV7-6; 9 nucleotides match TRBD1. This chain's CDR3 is CASSLTRTGDTEAFF. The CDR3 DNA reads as TGTGCCAGCAGCTTAACCCGGACAGGGGACACTGAAGCTTTCTTT.